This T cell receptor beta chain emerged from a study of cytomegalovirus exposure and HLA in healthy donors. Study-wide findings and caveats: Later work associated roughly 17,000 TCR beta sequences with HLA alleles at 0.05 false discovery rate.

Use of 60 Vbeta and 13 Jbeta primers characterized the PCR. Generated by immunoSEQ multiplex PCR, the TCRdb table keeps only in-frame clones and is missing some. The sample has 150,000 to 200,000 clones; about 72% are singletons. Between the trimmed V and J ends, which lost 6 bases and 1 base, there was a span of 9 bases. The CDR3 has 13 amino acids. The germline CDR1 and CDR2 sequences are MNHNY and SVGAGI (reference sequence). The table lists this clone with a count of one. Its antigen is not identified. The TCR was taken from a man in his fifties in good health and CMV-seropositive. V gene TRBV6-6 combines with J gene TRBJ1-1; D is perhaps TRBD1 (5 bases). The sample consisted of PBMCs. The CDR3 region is CASRLTGNTEAFF. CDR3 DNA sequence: TGTGCCAGCAGATTAACAGGGAACACTGAAGCTTTCTTT.